Reported below is one T cell receptor beta chain. Its antigen is not known. The record originates from a study of T-cell reconstitution after alpha-beta-depleted transplantation in children. General observations from the study: Expanded graft clones numbering several hundred reportedly gave rise to alpha-beta T cells about two months after transplant.

For TCRbeta, the library was prepared with unique molecular identifiers. TCRdb used MiXCR to reprocess the PCR reads, holding one entry per CDR3 protein. The table includes under 70,000 distinct CDR3 sequences, approximately 11% detected once. Germline V gene data show CDR1 as SQVTM and CDR2 as ANQGSEA. The CDR3 covers 13 residues. The V and J ends lost 7 bases and 0 bases respectively, with 12 bases between them. This receptor was identified in a boy younger than 18 with acute myeloid leukemia, due to receive a stem cell transplant. The source material was PBMCs, sampled before TCRalphabeta/CD19-depleted stem cell transplant. This chain joins TRBV29-1 and TRBJ2-5; the D is unclear. The CDR3 loop is CSAGGSDQETQYF. The CDR3 nucleotides are TGCAGCGCAGGTGGTTCGGACCAAGAGACCCAGTACTTC. The full variable domain, completed using reference TRBV29-1 and TRBJ2-5, is SAVISQKPSRDICQRGTSLTIQCQVDSQVTMMFWYRQQPGQSLTLIATANQGSEATYESGFVIDKFPISRPNLTFSTLTVSNMSPEDSSIYLCSAGGSDQETQYFGPGTRLLVL.